This entry lists 26 T cell receptor delta chains sequenced from one sample in a study of gamma-delta chains in newborns, infants, children (dated by TCRdb to the late 2010s). Sequenced using an Illumina MiSeq. TCRdb recomputed clones from the public reads with CATT; identical DNA rows were then combined. The sample yields 5,400 or so delta-chain clones; around 20% were counted once. About 5% of the sample rests with the top ten. The sample was blood. These TCRs come from a child who was a newborn, infant or young child, either healthy, febrile or measles-vaccinated (not recorded which).

The rearrangement links TRDV2 to TRDJ3; 11 bases are shared with TRDD3. CDR3 length equals 20 residues. Unmatched junction bases numbered 11, after V lost 2 bases and J lost 3 bases. Germline lookup yields CDR1 GEAIGNYY and CDR2 EKD. Written as DNA, the CDR3 is TGTGCCTGTGACATCCTTTTGGGGGATACGAATGGCTGGGACACCCGACAGATGTTTTTC. Translation: CACDILLGDTNGWDTRQMFF.

As for this clone: This may be a read error: a much more frequent sequence differs by one nucleotide. The sample has other DNA sequences that encode this CDR3 too. V is TRDV2 and J is TRDJ3; TRDD3 matches 7 bases. Trimming removed 3 bases from V and 0 bases from J; junction bases left unmatched: 10. The CDR3 sequence is 19 residues long. The V gene's germline CDR1 is GEAIGNYY and CDR2 EKD. Written as DNA, the CDR3 is TGTGCCTGTGACGACAGGGGGATGCGATCCTCCTGGGACACCCGACAGATGTTTTTC. This encodes CACDDRGMRSSWDTRQMFF.

This chain uses TRDV2 with TRDJ1, with D possibly being TRDD3 (6 bases). As TCRdb names no J gene, one was assigned here on the basis of a DNA match to germline. The germline CDR1 and CDR2 sequences are GEAIGNYY and EKD. The CDR3 runs to 17 residues. Trimming stripped 4 bases from V and 0 bases from J, with 20 bases between. CDR3 nucleotides: TGTGCCTGTGATAGAAGGGGGGACCCAGAGTACACCGATAAACTCATCTTT. This encodes CACDRRGDPEYTDKLIF.

In this sample, this clone is medium-sized (0.01 to 0.1%). The chain joins TRDV2 to TRDJ1; 9 positions match TRDD3. In germline, CDR1 is GEAIGNYY, CDR2 EKD. The CDR3 totals 17 residues. V shed 2 bases and J 0 bases; nucleotides not matched to a gene: 9. The CDR3 DNA reads as TGTGCCTGTGACAGGCTGGGGGATGTCCGGTACACCGATAAACTCATCTTT. The encoded protein is CACDRLGDVRYTDKLIF.

Regarding this clone: The same CDR3 also results from other DNA sequences found in this sample. This chain links TRDV2 with TRDJ3; 8 bases align to TRDD3. The CDR3 totals 18 residues. Germline V lookup: CDR1 GEAIGNYY, CDR2 EKD. V shed 1 base, J shed 0 bases, and the junction held 4 bases outside the gene matches. CDR3 bases: TGTGCCTGTGACACTGCTGGGGGAAACTCCTGGGACACCCGACAGATGTTTTTC. It encodes CACDTAGGNSWDTRQMFF.

This clone was counted only a few times. The CDR3 region has the DNA TGTGCCTGTGACACACGGCGACCTATCCTGTACCACTCCTGGGACACCCGACAGATGTTTTTC. It specifies CACDTRRPILYHSWDTRQMFF. The rearrangement joins TRDV2 to TRDJ3; D gene ambiguous. The CDR3 loop spans 21 amino acids. Trimming stripped 1 base from V and 0 bases from J, with 21 bases between. The germline V gene encodes CDR1 GEAIGNYY and CDR2 EKD.

This clone was seen a handful of times. This chain connects TRDV2 to TRDJ1, with TRDD3 matching 9 bases. Germline V gene sequence: CDR1 GEAIGNYY, CDR2 EKD. The length of the CDR3 is 19 residues. With 4 bases clipped from V and 0 bases from J, the junction kept 17 bases outside the gene matches. The CDR3 protein is CACDAWGMPQKGYTDKLIF. In DNA, the CDR3 is TGTGCCTGTGATGCCTGGGGGATGCCCCAAAAAGGATACACCGATAAACTCATCTTT.

This clone is labeled medium-sized. The chain recombines TRDV2 with TRDJ1; TRDD3 is a possible D gene (6 bases). Trimming took 2 bases from V and 0 from J, leaving 15 bases between them. The CDR3 has 16 residues. Germline CDR1 and CDR2: GEAIGNYY and EKD. CDR3 amino acids: CACDIWGSAYTDKLIF. The CDR3 nucleotides are TGTGCCTGTGACATATGGGGGTCCGCGTACACCGATAAACTCATCTTT.

By its share, this clone is medium-sized. The genes are TRDV2 and TRDJ3, with D tentatively TRDD3 (6 bases). Germline V gene sequence: CDR1 GEAIGNYY, CDR2 EKD. This CDR3 region has 19 residues. V was pared by 1 base and J by 1 base, with 16 bases between. The CDR3 region is CACDTAGGGHSWDTRQMFF. The CDR3 region has the DNA TGTGCCTGTGACACGGCTGGTGGGGGCCATTCCTGGGACACCCGACAGATGTTTTTC.

By share of the sample, this clone is medium-sized. Other DNA sequences within the sample encode an identical CDR3. The chain couples TRDV1 to TRDJ1; the D gene is possibly TRDD2 (7 bases). The CDR3 has 18 amino acids. V lost 4 bases and J 0 bases, leaving 21 bases between the germline ends. Germline V lookup: CDR1 TSWWSYY, CDR2 QGS. Here the CDR3 DNA reads TGTGCTCTTGGGGTATTCCTACGCAGCCTGGGGAACACCGATAAACTCATCTTT. This encodes CALGVFLRSLGNTDKLIF.

The rearrangement uses TRDV2 and TRDJ1; D call uncertain. The V end lost 1 base, the J end lost 3 bases, and 23 bases lay between the germline ends. Germline V lookup: CDR1 GEAIGNYY, CDR2 EKD. The CDR3 is 18 amino acids. The CDR3 loop is CACDTLSAEVDRSDKLIF. CDR3 nucleotide sequence: TGTGCCTGTGACACTCTTTCGGCCGAGGTGGATCGGTCCGATAAACTCATCTTT.

Note on this clone: A read error may produce the germline difference seen at one junction end. This sample also contains other DNA sequences that code for the same CDR3. The J gene is TRDJ3, the V gene TRDV2, with TRDD3 identical over 8 bases. The CDR3 has 18 residues. Per the germline V gene, CDR1 is GEAIGNYY and CDR2 is EKD. The CDR3 DNA reads TGCGCCTGTGACACCGGCTGGGGGAACTCCTGGGACACCCGACAGATGTTTTTC. It codes for CACDTGWGNSWDTRQMFF.

This clone was counted only a few times. This may stem from a read error, because a much larger clone lies one nucleotide away. The V call is TRDV2, the J call TRDJ1; the match to TRDD3 covers 12 bases. This CDR3 is built from 13 residues. V was clipped by 3 bases and J by 7 bases; unmatched bases: 2. Germline V gene lookup returns CDR1 GEAIGNYY and CDR2 EKD. Here the CDR3 reads CACDLLGDTKLIF. The DNA for the CDR3 is TGTGCCTGTGACTTACTGGGGGATACTAAACTCATCTTT.

This clone has a handful of counts. This sequence joins TRDV2 and TRDJ1; D gene ambiguous. The germline V gene encodes CDR1 GEAIGNYY and CDR2 EKD. This CDR3 spans 19 amino acids. The V gene lost 3 bases and the J gene lost 0 bases, with 25 bases spanning the gap. The CDR3 here is CACDLLSTGIGTDTDKLIF. CDR3 DNA sequence: TGTGCCTGTGACCTACTCTCCACCGGTATAGGGACTGACACCGATAAACTCATCTTT.

As regards this clone: The sample has other DNA sequences that encode this CDR3 too. The chain recombines TRDV2 with TRDJ1, with 10 nucleotides matching TRDD3. The CDR3 is 15 residues long. Germline CDR1 GEAIGNYY, CDR2 EKD. V gave up 3 bases and J gave up 2 bases; unmatched junction bases: 5. The CDR3 sequence: CACDSLLGDTDKLIF. CDR3 nucleotide sequence: TGTGCCTGTGACTCCTTACTGGGGGATACCGATAAACTCATCTTT.

Only a few counts were recorded for this clone. Other DNA sequences in this sample translate to the same CDR3. This chain links TRDV2 with TRDJ3; D possibly corresponds to TRDD3 (6 bases). Germline CDR1 and CDR2: GEAIGNYY and EKD. The ends were cut back, 0 bases at V and 0 bases at J, with 11 bases in the middle. CDR3 length: 18 residues. CDR3 amino acids: CACDTLGGSSWDTRQMFF. The CDR3 DNA reads as TGTGCCTGTGACACCTTGGGGGGGAGCTCCTGGGACACCCGACAGATGTTTTTC.

Note on this clone: Since a much larger clone is just one base distant, this may be a read error. The chain employs TRDV2 and TRDJ3; 8 positions match TRDD3. No J gene was available from TCRdb, and it was assigned here by a germline match of the DNA. The CDR3 has 17 residues. Per germline, CDR1 GEAIGNYY and CDR2 EKD. The DNA of the CDR3 is TGTGCCTGTGACCCTACTGGGGGCTCCTGGGACACCCGAAAGATGTTTTTC. Translation: CACDPTGGSWDTRKMFF.

By proportion, this clone is medium-sized (0.01 to 0.1%). Other DNA sequences in the same sample also yield this CDR3. This chain links TRDV2 with TRDJ1; 12 bases agree with TRDD3. V lost 4 bases, J lost 0 bases, and 11 bases stayed unmatched. The CDR3 is 18 amino acids. Germline values: CDR1 GEAIGNYY, CDR2 EKD. The CDR3 nucleotides read TGTGCCTGTGAAGGATTCGGTACTGGGGGATACAACACCGATAAACTCATCTTT. It codes for CACEGFGTGGYNTDKLIF.

Relative to its sample, this clone is medium-sized (0.01 to 0.1%). The chain uses TRDV1 and TRDJ1; weak D call: TRDD2 (6 bases). The germline V and J ends were trimmed by 3 bases and 2 bases, with 22 bases remaining between them. Germline CDR1 is TSWWSYY and CDR2 is QGS. The CDR3 runs 18 residues. DNA of the CDR3: TGTGCTCTTGGGGAGCTGTTCCTAAGCGGATTATTAACCGATAAACTCATCTTT. This encodes CALGELFLSGLLTDKLIF.

No J gene call was made, and the V gene is TRDV2; TRDD3, the table's D call, was not compared with the DNA. This CDR3 comprises 16 residues. Germline CDR1 GEAIGNYY, CDR2 EKD. CDR3 loop: CACGSMGLGATDKLIF. The CDR3 nucleotides read TGTGCCTGTGGCTCAATGGGCCTGGGGGCCACCGATAAGCTCATCTTT.

The rearrangement uses TRDV3 and TRDJ1; 9 bases align to TRDD3. With V trimmed by 3 bases and J by 0 bases, 23 bases remained unmatched. Per germline, CDR1 TVYSNPD and CDR2 GDNSRS (reference sequence). This CDR3 region has 20 residues. The CDR3 bases are TGTGCCTTCGTTTCCGTTTATGGTACTGGGGGAAGCCCCTACACCGATAAACTCATCTTT. This codes for CAFVSVYGTGGSPYTDKLIF.

This clone has more than one count but fewer than ten. At one boundary the junction diverges from the germline segment, which might be a read error. The rearrangement links TRDV2 to TRDJ3; TRDD3 might be the D (6 bases). The CDR3 extends over 19 amino acids. The germline CDR1 and CDR2 sequences are GEAIGNYY and EKD. Written as DNA, the CDR3 is TGTGCCTGTGACACTGTGGGGGCCCAAGGCTCCTGGGTCACCCGACAGATGTTTTTC. Translation gives CACDTVGAQGSWVTRQMFF.

The rearrangement uses TRDV1 and TRDJ1; 11 bases agree with TRDD3. This CDR3 comprises 23 residues. CDR1 and CDR2 from the germline V gene are TSWWSYY and QGS. J lost 4 bases, V lost 0 bases, and 25 bases had no gene match. The CDR3 region is CALGELPLLRPPGGYQHGDKLIF. The CDR3 region has the DNA TGTGCTCTTGGGGAACTCCCCCTCCTACGACCACCTGGGGGATACCAACATGGCGATAAACTCATCTTT.

The J gene is TRDJ1, the V gene TRDV1, with 9 bases that match TRDD3. The trim removed 0 bases at V and 0 bases at J, leaving 11 bases unmatched. The germline CDR1 and CDR2 sequences are TSWWSYY and QGS. The length of the CDR3 is 19 residues. The CDR3 here is CALGELAALLGEYTDKLIF. CDR3 nucleotides: TGTGCTCTTGGGGAACTAGCGGCCTTACTGGGGGAGTACACCGATAAACTCATCTTT.

In its sample, this clone is medium-sized. This sample also contains other DNA sequences that code for the same CDR3. V usage is TRDV1 and J usage is TRDJ1, with 12 bases fitting TRDD3. CDR1 is TSWWSYY and CDR2 is QGS in the germline V gene. The CDR3 totals 18 residues. The V and J ends lost 0 bases and 4 bases, in that order; junction bases with no gene match: 9. CDR3 bases: TGTGCTCTTGGGGAACTAAAAGTACTGGGGGATACCGACGATAAACTCATCTTT. Translation: CALGELKVLGDTDDKLIF.

The genes are TRDV2 and TRDJ1; TRDD3 matches 7 bases. The germline V gene encodes CDR1 GEAIGNYY and CDR2 EKD. J was trimmed by 0 bases and V by 0 bases; bases with no gene match: 15. The length of the CDR3 is 19 residues. The CDR3 reads CACDTVGGRAVRYTDKLIF. The CDR3 DNA is TGTGCCTGTGACACCGTTGGGGGACGTGCAGTACGGTACACCGATAAACTCATCTTT.